This T cell receptor beta chain stems from a study of neoadjuvant anti-PD-1 for oral cavity cancer. Across the study: Around day 43, patients without progression received a fourth nivolumab dose before surgery. Study results and limitations: Non-responders to neoadjuvant nivolumab had significantly more clonal PBMC T cells than responders.

This CDR3 is built from 15 residues. Germline CDR1 reads MNHNY; CDR2 reads SVGAGI (reference sequence). V lost 5 bases and J lost 6; bases outside the gene matches: 11. Blood cells were analyzed directly, without culture or expansion. About this clone itself: Its specificity is not known.

The method was immunoSEQ multiplex PCR; TCRdb's version includes in-frame clones alone and lacks a portion of them. The sample gives tens of thousands of clones, approximately 82% of which show up once; around 3.2% is in the top ten. This receptor was taken from a person aged 35 to 85 with oral cavity squamous cell carcinoma. V and J are TRBV6-6 and TRBJ2-3; 7 nucleotides align to TRBD1. This specimen was PBMCs, taken before nivolumab (anti-PD-1) treatment. The CDR3: CASSNTGVPLDTQYF. For the CDR3, the DNA is TGTGCCAGCAGTAATACAGGGGTCCCCCTGGATACGCAGTATTTT.